One T cell receptor (beta chain) is described in this entry. Its antigen specificity is not known. No clone much larger than this one lies a single base away; base qualities are absent. Sequences GTSNPN (CDR1) and SVGIG (CDR2) are obtained from the germline V gene (reference sequence). V and J lose 2 bases and 7 bases, and a span of 9 bases separates them. Measured from the cysteine to the phenylalanine, the CDR3 is 12 residues long. CDR3 DNA only is kept here, 36 bases in frame from base 1. The receptor library was made with the immunoSEQ multiplex PCR assay. The multiplex PCR relied on a mix of 60 forward primers for TCR Vbeta segments and 13 reverse primers for TCR Jbeta segments. The CDR3 region of rearranged TCR beta genes was amplified from genomic DNA by a multiplex PCR assay. Amplified TCR beta libraries were sequenced as 87-base-pair reads on the Illumina HiSeq System. On the authors' methods: A later analysis tallied 75 million to 95 million unique TCR beta chains across the 640 or so repertoires, and about 10 million of those chains were shared by two or more donors. Raw reads were error-corrected and collapsed into unique sequences by a nearest-neighbor algorithm in which closely related sequences were merged to remove PCR and sequencing errors. V, D and J gene segments were assigned by aligning CDR3 sequences to IMGT reference sequences. Each retained sequence needed at least a six-nucleotide match to both a V gene segment and a J gene segment. Rearrangements were classified as productive when the CDR3 lacked stop codons and remained in frame with V and J, and all other rearrangements were classified as non-productive. Following IMGT convention, CDR3 was defined as the stretch from the second conserved V-encoded cysteine to the conserved J-encoded phenylalanine. Sequences without an unambiguous match to a single V gene segment were excluded from the earlier analysis of several hundred of the donors. In an earlier analysis of almost 600 of the donors, a V segment was called functional when productive rearrangements were above 56.7%, and segregating when the standard deviation between donors exceeded 5%. A statistical classification framework was built for diagnosing cytomegalovirus status from the catalog of TCR beta chain sequences. V and J gene assignment, in a later analysis, came from comparing TCR nucleotide sequences with IMGT/GENE-DB human TR gene sequences. A later analysis assigned CDR3 sequences and most-parsimonious VDJ recombination scenarios with the TCRdist pipeline. In a later analysis, each TCR beta chain was defined by its CDR3 amino acid sequence together with its V-gene family, and reads lacking a unique V-gene family were excluded. A later analysis removed 500 to 650 highly shared, low-generation-probability nucleotide sequences to deal with suspected cross-contamination and a sequencing artifact. A later analysis calculated a clonal expansion index for each public chain from normalized within-repertoire ranks of inferred template counts. A later analysis computed generation probabilities with a VDJ recombination model fitted to out-of-frame rearrangements, and checked the results against IGoR. Hypergeometric tests were used in a later analysis to score TCR-TCR, TCR-HLA and TCR-CMV co-occurrence, with a repertoire-size bias correction applied to the TCR pairs. False discovery rates were estimated in a later analysis by permuting HLA or CMV assignments 20 times. In a later analysis, co-occurring TCRs were grouped with DBSCAN, and TCRdist sequence similarity was added when clustering was performed within HLA-allele-positive subsets. For co-occurrence clustering, repertoires with fewer than 30,000 or more than 120,000 public chains were excluded, along with five repertoires with anomalous nucleotide sharing. The immuneACCESS repertoire file appears here via TCRdb, limited to in-frame rearrangements. These files lack a portion of the clones; in checked studies, under half of the deficit traces to unresolved V genes, and the cause of the others is not known. D and trimming come from the DNA, and the V and J calls and clone size come from that table. Across this sample there are about 190,000 clones, with roughly 79% seen only once. The top ten clones comprise over 1.5% of the sample.

The cohort was made up of around 720 healthy bone marrow donors. At the time of sampling, all cohort members were nominally healthy, though unrecorded immune exposures were likely present. The donor was CMV seronegative and belonged to the group of 320 or so seronegative cohort members. Every donor gave a peripheral blood sample, and the peripheral blood mononuclear cells from that sample were used for TCR beta sequencing. The Qiagen DNeasy Blood Extraction Kit was used to extract genomic DNA from the blood cell samples. This entry belongs to a study of cytomegalovirus exposure and HLA in healthy donors (dated by TCRdb to about 2017). As for the study more broadly: According to an earlier analysis of around 600 of the donors, roughly 180 million T cells yielded 117 million unique TCR beta sequences and approximately 300 Gb of sequence data. An early release covering more than 500 HLA-typed donors comprised approximately 290 gigabases of sequencing data and roughly 86 million unique TCR sequences. The genetic ancestry cluster associated with self-reported Caucasian donors included about 84% of the roughly 360 genotyped donors. The study aimed to test whether cataloging public T cell receptors could reveal signatures of past pathogen exposure. Using immunosequencing, the study profiled T cell repertoires from about 650 subjects and related those repertoires to cytomegalovirus serostatus. Along with the approximately 650-subject first cohort, a separate validation cohort of over 90 different subjects was used. High-throughput TCR immunosequencing, statistical association of individual TCRs with disease status, and machine learning were combined to predict cytomegalovirus infection status. To study patterns of TCR occurrence, a later analysis re-analyzed previously published TCR beta repertoires from 550 to 800 donors and added high-resolution HLA genotyping. Rather than drawing on any new phenotypic data, the later analysis identified candidate immune exposures from TCR beta sequences and the way those sequences occurred across donors. An earlier analysis of around 580 of the donors used high-throughput TCR beta sequencing to judge whether each TCR beta V gene segment behaved as functional or pseudogenic. Donor age, sex, ethnicity and CMV serostatus were collected together with the repertoire data. A later genetic analysis took genome-wide SNP genotypes for about three fifths of the roughly 670 donors and used that subset as a discovery cohort. Every repertoire in the discovery cohort had been generated on one and the same sequencing platform. HLA typing included class I and class II loci at four-digit resolution. Typing coverage differed by locus: A, B, C, DRB1 and DQB1 were typed in roughly 620-640 donors, DQA1 in about 550, DPA1 in over 600, and DPB1 in just under 490. Roughly 5 DR-DQ haplotypes were handled as single units for association and clustering, since linkage in the cohort was strong. Among some 400 genotyped donors of the cohort, an average of 235,054 unique TCR beta nucleotide sequences were sequenced per donor, approximately 20% of them non-productive.

General study outcomes and caveats: Presence/absence analyses assumed roughly uniform sequencing depth across donors, an assumption that may not hold. The earlier analysis of 587 of the donors excluded roughly 17 rarely observed V segments, including chromosome 9 orphons, because counts were too low. In a later analysis, more than 15,000 TCR beta sequences were associated with specific HLA alleles at a false discovery rate of 0.05. This cohort had only TCR beta chains sequenced, and the lack of alpha or paired-chain data limited which features could be detected. HLA typing was unavailable for some donors at each locus, so association tests used only the typed subset. An earlier analysis of 450 to 750 of the donors showed that most TCR beta V segments appeared in productive rearrangements either about 87% or about 30% of the time, which broadly matched IMGT annotations. Most TCR sequences were seen in very few donors, while some public TCRs were found in many individuals. According to a later analysis, most CMV-associated TCR beta chains appeared to be HLA-restricted, and the HLA associations seemed to be driven largely by CMV exposure. A group of highly shared sequence variants was considered likely to be a technical artifact of the sequencing pipeline. The 87-base-pair reads could not distinguish some IMGT-functional V segments, including TRBV6-2 and TRBV6-3, so those segments were excluded. Several of the top co-occurrence clusters appeared to be linked to parvovirus B19, influenza, CMV and Epstein-Barr virus, according to a later analysis. Strong co-occurrence of HLA alleles, especially DR and DQ, made assigning TCR associations to individual alleles difficult. The classifier was reported to diagnose cytomegalovirus status with high specificity and sensitivity in both the original and validation cohorts. Linkage disequilibrium might explain the correlated functional status among segregating V segments, but an unknown experimental factor could not be ruled out. According to a later genetic analysis, donors in an Asian-associated ancestry cluster had fewer N-insertions in productive TCRs than the roughly 660-donor mean. In a later analysis, HLA-associated TCR beta chains were found to be more clonally expanded and to have lower generation probabilities than equally common non-associated chains. The study listed approximately 150 TCR beta chains as associated with cytomegalovirus. According to a later analysis, TCR association rates differed among HLA loci, with DRB1 alleles showing the most associated TCRs and HLA-C alleles showing the fewest. A further reported finding was that TCR beta sequences accurately predicted the HLA-A and HLA-B alleles for most subjects in the first cohort. The only immune exposure information available for the cohort was CMV serostatus. It was suggested by the authors that the approach could potentially be generalized to other disease states and immunological phenotypes. A few of the identified cytomegalovirus-associated TCR beta chains were confirmed in vitro to be specific for cytomegalovirus antigens. An association between a missense DCLRE1C variant and V-gene and J-gene trimming of TCR beta chains was found in a later genetic analysis and replicated in an independent cohort.

Sequences were obtained from PBMCs. This TCR was recovered from a woman younger than 30 in good health and CMV-seronegative. This sequence uses TRBV30 and TRBJ2-1; perhaps TRBD2 is the D gene, with 6 bases matching. The CDR3 loop reads CAWSNLANEQFF. The DNA sequence is TGTGCCTGGAGTAATCTAGCGAATGAGCAGTTCTTC.